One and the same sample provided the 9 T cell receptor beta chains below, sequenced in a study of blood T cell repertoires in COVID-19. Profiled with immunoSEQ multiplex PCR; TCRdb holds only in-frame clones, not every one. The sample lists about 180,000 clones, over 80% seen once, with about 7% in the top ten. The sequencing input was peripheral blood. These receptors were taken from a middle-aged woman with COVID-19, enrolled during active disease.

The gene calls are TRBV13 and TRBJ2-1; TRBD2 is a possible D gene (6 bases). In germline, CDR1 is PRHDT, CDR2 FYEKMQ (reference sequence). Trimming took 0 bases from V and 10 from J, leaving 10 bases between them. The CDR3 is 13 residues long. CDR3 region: CASSLGQRAEQFF. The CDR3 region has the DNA TGTGCCAGCAGCTTAGGGCAGCGGGCGGAGCAGTTCTTC. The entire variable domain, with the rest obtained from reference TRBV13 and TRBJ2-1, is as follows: AAGVIQSPRHLIKEKRETATLKCYPIPRHDTVYWYQQGPGQDPQFLISFYEKMQSDKGSIPDRFSAQQFSDYHSELNMSSLELGDSALYFCASSLGQRAEQFFGPGTRLTVL.

The CDR3 spells CASSLRGNQPQHF. In DNA, the CDR3 is TGTGCCAGCAGCTTACGAGGCAATCAGCCCCAGCATTTT. The V and J genes are TRBV7-3 and TRBJ1-5, with D uncertain. This CDR3 region has 13 residues. Deletions cut 2 bases from V and 2 bases from J, with 4 bases between. Germline V gene lookup returns CDR1 SGHTA and CDR2 FQGTGA.

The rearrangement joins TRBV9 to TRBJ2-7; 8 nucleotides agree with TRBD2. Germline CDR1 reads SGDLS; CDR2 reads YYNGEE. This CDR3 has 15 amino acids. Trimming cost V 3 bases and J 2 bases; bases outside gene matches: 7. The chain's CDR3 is CASSEETSATYEQYF. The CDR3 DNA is TGTGCCAGCAGCGAAGAGACTAGCGCCACCTACGAGCAGTACTTC. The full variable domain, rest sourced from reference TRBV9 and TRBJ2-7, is DSGVTQTPKHLITATGQRVTLRCSPRSGDLSVYWYQQSLDQGLQFLIQYYNGEERAKGNILERFSAQQFPDLHSELNLSSLELGDSALYFCASSEETSATYEQYFGPGTRLTVT.

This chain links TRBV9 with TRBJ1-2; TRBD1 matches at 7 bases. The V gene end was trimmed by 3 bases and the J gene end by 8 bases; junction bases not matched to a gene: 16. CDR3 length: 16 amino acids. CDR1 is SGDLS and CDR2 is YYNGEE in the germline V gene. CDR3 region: CASSARGQGELGGYTF. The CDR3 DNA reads TGTGCCAGCAGCGCGAGGGGCCAGGGGGAGCTTGGAGGCTACACCTTC.

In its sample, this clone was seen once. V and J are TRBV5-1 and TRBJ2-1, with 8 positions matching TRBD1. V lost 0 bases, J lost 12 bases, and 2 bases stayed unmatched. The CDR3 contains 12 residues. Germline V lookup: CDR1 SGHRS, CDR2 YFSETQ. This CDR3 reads CASSLGDRGQFF. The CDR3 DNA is TGCGCCAGCAGCTTGGGTGACAGGGGGCAGTTCTTC.

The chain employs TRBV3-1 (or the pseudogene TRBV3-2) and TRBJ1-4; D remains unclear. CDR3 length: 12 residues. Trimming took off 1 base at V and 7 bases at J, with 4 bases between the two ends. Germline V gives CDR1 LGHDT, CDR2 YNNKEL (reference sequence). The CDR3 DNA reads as TGTGCCAGCAGCCAAGCCAGTGAAAAACTGTTTTTT. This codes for CASSQASEKLFF.

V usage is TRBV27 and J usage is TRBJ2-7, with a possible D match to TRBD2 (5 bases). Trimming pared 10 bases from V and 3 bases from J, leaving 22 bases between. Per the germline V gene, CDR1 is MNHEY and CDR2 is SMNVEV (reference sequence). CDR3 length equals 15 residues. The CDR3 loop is CATPNPDWSLYEQYF. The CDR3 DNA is TGTGCCACCCCGAACCCGGACTGGAGCCTCTACGAGCAGTACTTC.

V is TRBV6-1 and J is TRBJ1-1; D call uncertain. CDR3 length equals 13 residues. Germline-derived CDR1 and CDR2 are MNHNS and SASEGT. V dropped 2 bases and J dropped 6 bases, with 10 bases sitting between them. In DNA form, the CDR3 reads TGTGCCAGCAGTGAACAGGTACCCCCTGAAGCTTTCTTT. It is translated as CASSEQVPPEAFF.

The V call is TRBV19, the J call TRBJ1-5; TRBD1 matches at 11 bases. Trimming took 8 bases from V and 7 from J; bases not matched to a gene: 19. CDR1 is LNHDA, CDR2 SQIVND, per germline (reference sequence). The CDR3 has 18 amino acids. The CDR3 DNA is TGTGCCAGTGAAACTCGGACAGGGGGCTTAGCCCTTTCCCAGCCCCAGCATTTT. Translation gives CASETRTGGLALSQPQHF.